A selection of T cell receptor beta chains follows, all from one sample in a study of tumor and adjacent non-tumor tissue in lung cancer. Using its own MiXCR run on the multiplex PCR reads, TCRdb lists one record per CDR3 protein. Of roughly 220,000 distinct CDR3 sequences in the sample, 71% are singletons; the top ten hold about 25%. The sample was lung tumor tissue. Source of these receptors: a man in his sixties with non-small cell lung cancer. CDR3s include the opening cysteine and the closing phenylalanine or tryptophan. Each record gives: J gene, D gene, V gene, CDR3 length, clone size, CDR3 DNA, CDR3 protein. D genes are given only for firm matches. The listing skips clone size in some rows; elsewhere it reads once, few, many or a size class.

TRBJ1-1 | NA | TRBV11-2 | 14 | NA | TGTGCCAGCAGCGCCCAGGTCGTGAACACTGGAGCTTTATTT | CASSAQVVNTGALF
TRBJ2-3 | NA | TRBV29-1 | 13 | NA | TGCAGCGTTCTGGGACATTCCTCAGATACGCAGTATTTT | CSVLGHSSDTQYF
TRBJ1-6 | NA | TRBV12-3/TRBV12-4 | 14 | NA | TGTGCCAGCAGTTACGGGGGGCAAGGTTCACTCCTCCATTTT | CASSYGGQGSLLHF
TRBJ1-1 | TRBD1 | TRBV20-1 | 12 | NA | TGTAGACAGGGCCATACGAGCACTGAAGCTTTCTTT | CRQGHTSTEAFF
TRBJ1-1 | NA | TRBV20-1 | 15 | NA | TGCAGTGCCCATCCCTCTCATGGAGTGGGAATAGAAGCTTTCTTT | CSAHPSHGVGIEAFF
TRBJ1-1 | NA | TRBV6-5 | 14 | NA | TGTGCCACCGGGAGGGCCACTATCAACACTGAAGCTTTCTTT | CATGRATINTEAFF
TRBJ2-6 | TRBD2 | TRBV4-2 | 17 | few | TGTGCCAGCAGCCAAGAAACTAGCGGGTCTGGGGCCAACGTCCTGACTTTC | CASSQETSGSGANVLTF
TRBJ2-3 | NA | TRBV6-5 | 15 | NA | TGTGCCAGTAGTTACACGGCAAGGGTTCCATATACGCAGTATTTT | CASSYTARVPYTQYF
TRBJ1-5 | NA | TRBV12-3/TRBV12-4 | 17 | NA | TGTGCCAATAGTTTACGCACCGGGGGGGAGGTCCGTCAGCCCCAGCATTTT | CANSLRTGGEVRQPQHF
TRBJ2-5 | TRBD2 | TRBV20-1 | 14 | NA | TGCAGTGCTAGAGTGCGGGGGGGCCTGCCGGCCCAGTACTTC | CSARVRGGLPAQYF
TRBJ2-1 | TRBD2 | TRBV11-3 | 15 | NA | TGTGCCAGCAGCCCCGGGACTAGCGGATACAATGAGCAGTTCTTC | CASSPGTSGYNEQFF
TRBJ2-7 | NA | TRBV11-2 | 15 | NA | TGTGCCAGCAGCTCAGTCCCGGTGGGATGCTACGAGCAGTACTTC | CASSSVPVGCYEQYF
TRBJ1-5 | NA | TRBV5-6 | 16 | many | TGTGCCAGCAGCTTCGGGACTACCGTTAGCAATCAGCCCCAGCATTTT | CASSFGTTVSNQPQHF
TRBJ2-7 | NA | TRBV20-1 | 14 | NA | TGCAGTACTAGAGATCAGGGACAAACCTACGAGCAGTACTTC | CSTRDQGQTYEQYF
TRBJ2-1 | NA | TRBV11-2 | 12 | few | TGTGCCAGCAGCCAGGTCACCCCTGAGCAGCTCTTC | CASSQVTPEQLF
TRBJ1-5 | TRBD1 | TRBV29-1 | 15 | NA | TGCAGCGTCGCCGCCGGGACAGGGGGCAATCAGCCCCAGCATTTT | CSVAAGTGGNQPQHF
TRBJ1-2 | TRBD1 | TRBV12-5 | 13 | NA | TGTGCTAGTGGCATGGGACAGGGAGGCGGCTACACCTTC | CASGMGQGGGYTF
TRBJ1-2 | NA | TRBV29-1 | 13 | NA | TGCAGCGCAAAATTCGTGACAGAGTATGGCTACACCTTC | CSAKFVTEYGYTF
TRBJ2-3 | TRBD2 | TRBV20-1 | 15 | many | TGCAGTGCTAGAGACGCGGGAGTCGTCGCAGATACGCAGTATTTT | CSARDAGVVADTQYF
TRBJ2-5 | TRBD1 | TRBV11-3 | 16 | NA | TGTGCCAGCGGCTTCATAAAGACAGGGGGCTCAGAGACCCAGTACTTC | CASGFIKTGGSETQYF
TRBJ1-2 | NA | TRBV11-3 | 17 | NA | TGTGCCAGCAGCAATGTGGGGCAGGGGATCCCCAACTATGGCTACACCTTC | CASSNVGQGIPNYGYTF
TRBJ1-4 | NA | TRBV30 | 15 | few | TGTGCCTGGCGTAAGAAGACCCGGGGCGGGGAAAAACTGTTTTTT | CAWRKKTRGGEKLFF
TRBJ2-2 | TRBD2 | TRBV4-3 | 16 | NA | TGCGCTAGCTCGCCGGGGGGGGGACTACTAACCGGGGAGCTGTTCTTT | CASSPGGGLLTGELFF
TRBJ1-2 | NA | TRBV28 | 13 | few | TGTGCCAGCAGTTGGGGCAGTATCAATGGCTACACCTTC | CASSWGSINGYTF
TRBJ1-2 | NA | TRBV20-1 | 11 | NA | TGCAATACGACAGTAAGCTATGGCTACACCTTC | CNTTVSYGYTF
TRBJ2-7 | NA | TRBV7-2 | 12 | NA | TGTGCAAGCAGCTTAAGCATCGCCGAGCAGTACTTC | CASSLSIAEQYF